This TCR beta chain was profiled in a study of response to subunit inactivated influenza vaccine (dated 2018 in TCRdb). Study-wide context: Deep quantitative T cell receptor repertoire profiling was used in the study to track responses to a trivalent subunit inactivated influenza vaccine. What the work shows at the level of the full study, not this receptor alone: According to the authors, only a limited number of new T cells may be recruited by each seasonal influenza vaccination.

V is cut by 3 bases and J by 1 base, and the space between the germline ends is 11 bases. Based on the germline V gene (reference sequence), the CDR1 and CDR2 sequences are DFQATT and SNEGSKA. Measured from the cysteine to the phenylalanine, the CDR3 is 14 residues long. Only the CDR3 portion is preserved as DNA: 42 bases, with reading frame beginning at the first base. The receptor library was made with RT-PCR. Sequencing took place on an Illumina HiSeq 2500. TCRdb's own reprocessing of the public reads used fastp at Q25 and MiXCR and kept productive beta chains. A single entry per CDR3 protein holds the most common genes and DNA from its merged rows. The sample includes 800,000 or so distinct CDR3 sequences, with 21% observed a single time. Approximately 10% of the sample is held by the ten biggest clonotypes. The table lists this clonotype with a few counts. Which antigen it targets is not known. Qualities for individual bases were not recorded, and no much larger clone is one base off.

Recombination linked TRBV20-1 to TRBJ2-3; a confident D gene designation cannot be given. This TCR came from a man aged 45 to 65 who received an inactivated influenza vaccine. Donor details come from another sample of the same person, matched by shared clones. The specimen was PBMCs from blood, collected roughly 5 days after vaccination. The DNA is TGCAGTGCTAGCTTTAGTCAGGGCACAGATACGCAGTATTTT. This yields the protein CSASFSQGTDTQYF.